The clone carrying this T cell receptor (beta chain) was seen repeatedly, ten times or more. The investigators made TCR beta cDNA from around 540 ng total RNA, using a constant-region primer. ARM-PCR, slightly modified, supplied the TCR beta libraries through three nested multiplex PCR rounds. The first two PCR rounds, approximately 10 cycles each, used TRBV1-TRBV30 forward primers and a C-beta reverse primer. TCRdb reprocessed the multiplex PCR reads via MiXCR and lists one record per CDR3 protein. The sample carries approximately 37,000 distinct CDR3 sequences, under 75% recorded once. This entry is derived from a study of tumor-infiltrating lymphocytes in primary liver carcinoma. V shed 1 base and J shed 9 bases, with 12 bases lying between them. Germline CDR1 and CDR2: LNHNV and YYDKDF (reference sequence). The CDR3 loop spans 14 amino acids. Each 20-30 mg portion of unsorted bulk tissue served as the source for co-extraction of RNA and DNA. Sampling of each tumor involved five separate regions.

This TCR was recovered from a man aged 35-49 years with primary liver carcinoma and hepatitis B virus infection. The chain employs TRBV15 and TRBJ1-4; unclear D gene. The sample consisted of liver tumor tissue from sampling region 4. Sample subset: tumor region T4, right-lateral pole. The CDR3, as DNA: TGTGCCACCAGCAGAGCCGGCCCGGAGAAAAAACTGTTTTTT. Amino acids: CATSRAGPEKKLFF. The full variable domain, in which reference TRBV15 and TRBJ1-4 provide the parts outside the CDR3, is DAMVIQNPRYQVTQFGKPVTLSCSQTLNHNVMYWYQQKSSQAPKLLFHYYDKDFNNEADTPDNFQSRRPNTSFCFLDIRSPGLGDTAMYLCATSRAGPEKKLFFGSGTQLSVL.